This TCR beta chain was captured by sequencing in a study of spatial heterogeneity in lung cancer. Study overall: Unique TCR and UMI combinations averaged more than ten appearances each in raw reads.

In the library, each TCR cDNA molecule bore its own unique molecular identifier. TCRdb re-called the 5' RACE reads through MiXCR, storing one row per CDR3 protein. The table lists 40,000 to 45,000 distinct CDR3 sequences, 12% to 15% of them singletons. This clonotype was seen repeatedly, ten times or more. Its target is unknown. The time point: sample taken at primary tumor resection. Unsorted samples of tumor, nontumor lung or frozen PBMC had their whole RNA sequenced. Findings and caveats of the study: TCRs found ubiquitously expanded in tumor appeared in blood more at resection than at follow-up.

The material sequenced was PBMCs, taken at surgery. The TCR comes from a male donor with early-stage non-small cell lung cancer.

The CDR3 DNA follows: TGTGCCAGCAGCTTCGGGGGGGCAACTAAGCAGTTCTTC. Protein sequence: CASSFGGATKQFF. The rearrangement links TRBV7-8 to TRBJ2-1; the match to TRBD2 covers 8 bases. Looked up from germline, CDR1 is SGHVS and CDR2 is FQNEAQ. V gave up 3 bases and J gave up 11 bases; unmatched junction bases: 6. The CDR3 runs 13 residues.